One sample yielded the 30 T cell receptor beta chains listed below, sequenced in a study of cytomegalovirus exposure and HLA in healthy donors. TCRdb's table, derived via immunoSEQ multiplex PCR, lists solely in-frame clones and lacks some. The repertoire has about 160,000 clones, about 88% of them found once; the top ten carry about 2.3%. The sample comprised PBMCs. Source of these receptors: a woman aged 18-30 years in good health and CMV-seronegative.

The chain carries TRBV7-9 and TRBJ1-2, with TRBD1 matching over 8 bases. This CDR3 is 16 amino acids long. The germline gives CDR1 SEHNR, CDR2 FQNEAQ (reference sequence). After removal of 5 bases from V and 7 bases from J, the junction contained 15 bases not matched to a gene. The CDR3 DNA reads as TGTGCCAGCAGCCACCTGACAGGGGACCCCAGGGCTGGCTACACCTTC. Protein product: CASSHLTGDPRAGYTF. Full variable domain (outside the CDR3, taken from reference TRBV7-9 and TRBJ1-2): DTGVSQNPRHKITKRGQNVTFRCDPISEHNRLYWYRQTLGQGPEFLTYFQNEAQLEKSRLLSDRFSAERPKGSFSTLEIQRTEQGDSAMYLCASSHLTGDPRAGYTFGSGTRLTVV.

The V and J genes are TRBV7-6 and TRBJ2-4; maybe TRBD2 (6 bases). Germline V CDR1 and CDR2: SGHVS, FNYEAQ. The length of the CDR3 is 16 residues. V lost 1 base and J 6 bases, leaving 16 bases between the germline ends. CDR3 bases: TGTGCCAGCAGCTTAGGAGGAGGGCAGTACCCAAACATTCAGTACTTC. This translates into CASSLGGGQYPNIQYF.

This sequence joins TRBV4-3 and TRBJ2-3; 8 bases line up with TRBD1. CDR1 LGHNA and CDR2 YSLEER come from the germline V gene. Germline trimming cut 4 bases from V and 7 bases from J; bases unmatched to any gene: 10. The CDR3 length is 15 residues. The CDR3 region has the DNA TGCGCCAGCAGCCCAAACGACAGGGGTAAACATACGCAGTATTTT. Translating gives CASSPNDRGKHTQYF.

The chain joins TRBV20-1 to TRBJ2-3, with TRBD2 as a possible D gene (6 bases). From germline, CDR1 is DFQATT and CDR2 SNEGSKA (reference sequence). The CDR3 covers 11 residues. The CDR3, as DNA: TGCACAGGAGGGGGCACAGATACGCAGTATTTT. Translated, it gives CTGGGTDTQYF.

The CDR3 DNA sequence: TGTGCCAGTCGACAGGGGGCTGGCACAGATACGCAGTATTTT. Translated, it gives CASRQGAGTDTQYF. The chain links TRBV18 to TRBJ2-3; 10 bases map to TRBD1. Unmatched junction bases numbered 4, after V lost 9 bases and J lost 1 base. The CDR3 is 14 residues long. CDR1 and CDR2 from the germline V gene are KGHSH and LQKENI.

The rearrangement uses TRBV19 and TRBJ1-3; D gene uncertain. V gave up 6 bases and J gave up 2 bases, with 14 bases separating them. Germline V gene data show CDR1 as LNHDA and CDR2 as SQIVND (reference sequence). This CDR3 spans 15 amino acids. The CDR3 is CASSNTRLAGNTIYF. Here the CDR3 DNA reads TGTGCCAGTAGCAACACGAGGTTAGCTGGAAACACCATATATTTT.

The chain carries TRBV9 and TRBJ2-5; D is possibly TRBD2 (6 bases). V was clipped by 0 bases and J by 5 bases, with 14 bases between them. Germline CDR1 and CDR2: SGDLS and YYNGEE. CDR3 size: 15 residues. The CDR3, as DNA: TGTGCCAGCAGCGTAGGGGTCGGGGCGGGGGAGACCCAGTACTTC. Translation gives CASSVGVGAGETQYF.

CDR3 nucleotide sequence: TGTGCCTGGAGTCCAAAGGACAGGGGGCTAATGAACACTGAAGCTTTCTTT. Encoded protein: CAWSPKDRGLMNTEAFF. The J gene is TRBJ1-1, the V gene TRBV30, with 11 bases fitting TRBD1. V lost 2 bases and J lost 0; bases outside the gene matches: 8. In germline, CDR1 is GTSNPN, CDR2 SVGIG (reference sequence). CDR3 length equals 17 residues.

The V call is TRBV29-1, the J call TRBJ2-5; D is perhaps TRBD2 (5 bases). V lost 0 bases, J lost 9 bases, and 11 bases lay in between. The CDR3 loop spans 12 amino acids. In germline, CDR1 is SQVTM, CDR2 ANQGSEA. The CDR3 reads CSVEENLGAQYF. CDR3 DNA: TGCAGCGTTGAAGAGAACCTCGGGGCCCAGTACTTC.

The V and J genes are TRBV9 and TRBJ2-2; D perhaps matches TRBD2 (6 bases). V lost 7 bases, J lost 2 bases, and 12 bases lay in between. The CDR3 sequence is 14 residues long. Germline V gene sequence: CDR1 SGDLS, CDR2 YYNGEE. In nucleotides, the CDR3 is TGTGCCAGCTCCCGACTAGTTAACACCGGGGAGCTGTTTTTT. Translation: CASSRLVNTGELFF.

The V gene is TRBV7-9, the J gene TRBJ1-1; 8 positions match TRBD1. V lost 5 bases to trimming and J lost 7 bases; unmatched junction nucleotides: 3. Germline CDR1 reads SEHNR; CDR2 reads FQNEAQ (reference sequence). The CDR3 consists of 12 residues. DNA of the CDR3: TGTGCCAGCAGCCAACAGGGGGTTGAAGCTTTCTTT. Residues: CASSQQGVEAFF.

J is TRBJ2-4 and V is TRBV4-3; D possibly corresponds to TRBD2 (7 bases). Germline CDR1 and CDR2: LGHNA and YSLEER. This CDR3 has 17 amino acids. V shed 4 bases and J shed 5 bases, with 21 bases lying between them. CDR3 nucleotides: TGCGCCAGCAGCCCATCTAGGGGGGGAGGCAGAGAAAACATTCAGTACTTC. Protein: CASSPSRGGGRENIQYF.

This chain uses TRBV19 with TRBJ2-3, with D possibly being TRBD1 (6 bases). Trimming shortened V by 7 bases and J by 3 bases, and 17 bases separated the two germline ends. This CDR3 is 15 amino acids long. Germline V CDR1 and CDR2: LNHDA, SQIVND (reference sequence). The CDR3 DNA reads TGTGCCAGTACTAAGTCAGGGGCAGTAACAGATACGCAGTATTTT. It yields the protein CASTKSGAVTDTQYF.

The chain recombines TRBV6-1 with TRBJ1-4, with 7 bases fitting TRBD1. V was pared by 4 bases and J by 7 bases, with 9 bases of the junction left unmatched. This CDR3 has 15 amino acids. CDR1 MNHNS and CDR2 SASEGT come from the germline V gene. The CDR3 nucleotides read TGTGCCAGCAGTGCGGGACAGATAGTAGGTGAAAAACTGTTTTTT. Protein sequence: CASSAGQIVGEKLFF.

This chain links TRBV2 with TRBJ1-4; TRBD1 aligns across 8 bases. V shed 2 bases, J shed 5 bases, and the junction held 4 bases outside the gene matches. CDR3 length: 15 residues. CDR1 and CDR2 (germline): SNHLY, FYNNEI. CDR3 in DNA: TGTGCCAGCAGTGAACTCTGGACAGGGAATGAAAAACTGTTTTTT. Protein: CASSELWTGNEKLFF.

This clone appeared a few times. The rearrangement links TRBV2 to TRBJ1-4, with D hard to call. Germline-derived CDR1 and CDR2 are SNHLY and FYNNEI. The CDR3 is 13 amino acids. V lost 0 bases and J lost 11, with 10 bases in between. As DNA, the CDR3 is TGTGCCAGCAGTGAAGCGCTGGAGAGGAAACTGTTTTTT. Translated: CASSEALERKLFF.

This clone was detected a few times. V gene TRBV19 combines with J gene TRBJ1-3, with 7 positions matching TRBD1. V was clipped by 4 bases and J by 2 bases; unmatched bases: 11. CDR3 length: 17 residues. Looked up from germline, CDR1 is LNHDA and CDR2 is SQIVND (reference sequence). The CDR3 DNA sequence: TGTGCCAGTAGTAACTCGAACAGGGGTGGCCCTGGAAACACCATATATTTT. Translating it yields CASSNSNRGGPGNTIYF.

This chain joins TRBV15 and TRBJ1-2; D is possibly TRBD1 (5 bases). The V end was cut by 6 bases, the J end by 7 bases, with 18 bases between. CDR3 length: 14 amino acids. The germline V gene has CDR1 LNHNV and CDR2 YYDKDF (reference sequence). The CDR3, as DNA: TGTGCCACCAGGGCTCGGGGGGAACTTAGTGGCTACACCTTC. This gives the protein CATRARGELSGYTF.

This chain links TRBV5-1 with TRBJ2-7; 7 nucleotides match TRBD1. There are 18 residues in the CDR3. The ends lost 4 bases at V and 0 bases at J; junction bases unmatched: 16. Germline CDR1 and CDR2: SGHRS and YFSETQ. CDR3 amino acids: CASSLSTGDPGISYEQYF. DNA for the CDR3: TGCGCCAGCAGCCTATCAACAGGGGACCCTGGGATCTCCTACGAGCAGTACTTC.

The chain recombines TRBV4-3 with TRBJ1-3; D not certain. CDR1 and CDR2 (germline): LGHNA, YSLEER. This CDR3 is built from 14 residues. V was pared by 4 bases and J by 0 bases, with 7 bases between. CDR3 DNA sequence: TGCGCCAGCAGCCTTAAATACTCTGGAAACACCATATATTTT. It translates to CASSLKYSGNTIYF.

The rearrangement joins TRBV19 to TRBJ1-5, with TRBD1 as a possible D gene (5 bases). The CDR3 has 15 amino acids. Trimming took 2 bases from V and 4 from J, leaving 12 bases between them. Germline loops: CDR1 LNHDA, CDR2 SQIVND (reference sequence). CDR3 loop: CASSIMGGANQPQHF. The CDR3 DNA is TGTGCCAGTAGTATAATGGGGGGAGCTAATCAGCCCCAGCATTTT.

This clone has only a few counts. The same CDR3 also results from other DNA sequences found in this sample. The gene calls are TRBV18 and TRBJ1-1; a possible D gene is TRBD1 (5 bases). Trimming took 1 base from V and 8 from J, leaving 8 bases between them. Germline V gives CDR1 KGHSH, CDR2 LQKENI. The CDR3 has 12 amino acids. The DNA for the CDR3 is TGTGCCAGCTCACCACTCCAGGGAGAAGCTTTCTTT. It translates to CASSPLQGEAFF.

This clone was counted between two and nine times. The V and J genes are TRBV7-2 and TRBJ2-2, with D unresolved. Trimming pared 2 bases from V and 0 bases from J, leaving 4 bases between. The CDR3 loop spans 14 amino acids. CDR1 is SGHTA and CDR2 is FQGNSA in the germline V gene. DNA for the CDR3: TGTGCCAGCAGCTTACCAGCGAACACCGGGGAGCTGTTTTTT. Translated, it gives CASSLPANTGELFF.

This clone was seen a handful of times. The J gene is TRBJ2-2, the V gene TRBV4-3; maybe TRBD1 (5 bases). CDR3 length: 15 residues. Trimming took 2 bases from V and 5 from J, leaving 12 bases between them. Per germline, CDR1 LGHNA and CDR2 YSLEER. In DNA form, the CDR3 reads TGCGCCAGCAGCCAACGCAGGGCAACGACCGGGGAGCTGTTTTTT. Translated: CASSQRRATTGELFF.

For the CDR3, the DNA is TGTGCCAGCACTATGAACAGGCAAGAGACCCAGTACTTC. Its translation: CASTMNRQETQYF. The chain has TRBV5-4 and TRBJ2-5; maybe TRBD1 (5 bases). Germline CDR1 is SGHNT and CDR2 is YYREEE (reference sequence). The CDR3 consists of 13 residues. The ends were cut back, 6 bases at V and 2 bases at J, with 11 bases in the middle.

The chain links TRBV28 to TRBJ1-5, with 11 bases fitting TRBD1. The trim removed 6 bases at V and 3 bases at J, leaving 10 bases unmatched. This CDR3 contains 17 residues. The germline CDR1 and CDR2 sequences are MDHEN and SYDVKM. CDR3 nucleotides: TGTGCCAGCAGGACCGGGACAGGGGGAAATGTCAATCAGCCCCAGCATTTT. It encodes CASRTGTGGNVNQPQHF. Combining the CDR3 with reference TRBV28 and TRBJ1-5 gives the whole variable domain DVKVTQSSRYLVKRTGEKVFLECVQDMDHENMFWYRQDPGLGLRLIYFSYDVKMKEKGDIPEGYSVSREKKERFSLILESASTNQTSMYLCASRTGTGGNVNQPQHFGDGTRLSIL.

This chain connects TRBV9 to TRBJ2-1; 7 bases are shared with TRBD1. J gave up 0 bases and V 1 base, and 10 bases lay outside the gene matches. The germline gives CDR1 SGDLS, CDR2 YYNGEE. The CDR3 runs to 18 residues. CDR3 region: CASSVRGRLPSSYNEQFF. CDR3 DNA sequence: TGTGCCAGCAGCGTAAGGGGGCGGCTCCCAAGCTCCTACAATGAGCAGTTCTTC.

The count of this clone is one. The genes are TRBV2 and TRBJ2-3; 8 nucleotides agree with TRBD1. This CDR3 has 14 amino acids. Germline CDR1 is SNHLY and CDR2 is FYNNEI. The junction had 4 bases not matched to a gene; V was cut back by 6 bases and J by 2 bases. In DNA form, the CDR3 reads TGTGCCAGCAGAAGGACAGGGACCACAGATACGCAGTATTTT. Translation gives CASRRTGTTDTQYF.

This clone showed up just once. The V call is TRBV6-5, the J call TRBJ1-4; D not resolved. The CDR3 spans 14 residues. V was pared by 2 bases and J by 5 bases, with 9 bases between. Germline lookup yields CDR1 MNHEY and CDR2 SVGAGI. CDR3 nucleotide sequence: TGTGCCAGCAGTTACGGAGGAGCGAATGAAAAACTGTTTTTT. It yields the protein CASSYGGANEKLFF.

This chain connects TRBV6-5 to TRBJ2-3, with a tentative D call TRBD2 (7 bases). The CDR3 consists of 14 residues. The V end was cut by 5 bases, the J end by 4 bases, with 13 bases between. Germline V gene sequence: CDR1 MNHEY, CDR2 SVGAGI. DNA for the CDR3: TGTGCCAGCAGTCTTCTAGGGGGGGCAGATACGCAGTATTTT. This encodes CASSLLGGADTQYF.